Detailed here is one T cell receptor beta chain. This clonotype was picked up a small number of times. Its antigen target is currently unknown. Base qualities are missing; no much larger clone stands one base away. All donors were healthy Caucasians. The twin cohort consisted of three pairs of female monozygotic twins, all aged roughly 18 to 29 years. Peripheral blood mononuclear cells were the source from which RNA for the TCR libraries was isolated. This sample stems from a study of identical twins listed by TCRdb under 2016. Background on the whole study: To test whether fetal clonotypes persist, this study deep-sequenced TCR alpha and beta repertoires from monozygotic twins, from unrelated adults of various ages, and from cord blood. To rule out contamination, the twin experiments were replicated at different times with different library preparation protocols.

V gives up 5 bases and J gives up 6 bases, and the segment between their germline ends measures 14 bases. The CDR1 and CDR2 encoded by the germline V gene are SGDLS and YYNGEE. Inclusive of the bounding cysteine and phenylalanine, the CDR3 is 13 residues long. The sequence is cut down to CDR3 DNA, 39 bases in frame from base 1. The library was built by means of 5' RACE. The data were produced on an Illumina HiSeq 2000. Template switching introduced a universal primer binding site; the final cDNA contained a unique molecular identifier, enabling accurate counting of TCR cDNA molecules. Specific primers in the conserved constant-segment region were used to synthesize first-strand cDNA for TCR alpha and beta chains. To control for contamination, each cDNA library was double barcoded with a SMART-Mk sample barcode plus Illumina barcodes. TruSeq adapter sequences, together with Illumina sample barcodes, were added in two successive PCR steps. Sequencing of the TCR alpha and beta cDNA libraries was done on the Illumina HiSeq platform using custom primers. The study's processing was this. MiGEC processed the raw reads to extract unique molecular identifiers, while MiXCR was used to determine the CDR3 positions. For each individual, recombination models were inferred using an EM algorithm with the repgenHMM and IGoR tools. The tcR package in R was used for shared clonotype analysis, with sharing normalized by the product of cloneset sizes. To study raw recombination without the effects of thymic and clonal selection, out-of-frame nonproductive sequences were analyzed. The public reads were reprocessed in TCRdb via fastp at Q25 and MiXCR, keeping in-frame beta chains. Identical CDR3 proteins give one entry, which carries the most common genes and DNA. It is TCRdb's table, rather than the study itself, that gives the V and J calls and clone size. In this sample the table shows some 760,000 distinct CDR3 sequences, around a sixth of which occur a single time. Less than 15% of the sample is held by the ten biggest clonotypes.

What the work shows at the level of the full study, not this receptor alone: Compared with coincidental sharing between unrelated individuals, an excess of low generation-probability sequences was observed among out-of-frame TCR alpha sequences shared between twins. Fewer insertions were carried by abundant cord blood beta clonotypes; a weaker similar trend was observed in young adult naive repertoires, while no such trend was observed in memory repertoires. Excess twin sharing in beta out-of-frame sequences was weaker because fewer shared sequences lowered the signal-to-noise ratio. In monozygotic twins, recombination models systematically underestimated out-of-frame TCR alpha sharing, but the models matched the sharing seen between unrelated individuals. Zero-insertion analyses could be partly confounded by invariant T cells such as MAIT and iNKT, although diverse VJ usage argued against such confounding for most clonotypes. Because the same donors could not be followed over many years, the conclusions depended on cross-sectional statistical analysis.

These data also featured in a second study, about T cells expressing NK-cell markers. From that second study: TCR beta-chain repertoires were profiled in sorted CD3+CD56+NKG2C+, CD3+CD56+NKG2C- and CD3+CD56-NKG2C+ T-cell subsets from about 8 donors. Of the eight sequenced donors, seven were found to be HCMV-seropositive and one was found to be HCMV-seronegative. To restrict sorting to alphabetaTCR-expressing T cells, an anti-gammadeltaTCR antibody was added in several experiments. In over five donors, the dominant CD3+CD56+NKG2C+ clonotypes were among the top 10 CD8+ clonotypes and accounted for about 1.0-7.5% of CD8+ T cells. Those dominant clonotypes were again the most abundant among CD3+CD56-NKG2C+ cells in a few donors, at roughly 25-65%. Whether the expanded NKG2C-expressing T cell clones were specific for HCMV antigens was left unclear. The eight sequenced donors were randomly selected healthy volunteers, three men and five women. To determine HCMV serostatus, a commercial ELISA kit was used to detect HCMV-specific IgG in serum. For six donors, unsorted PBMC were also used to sequence bulk peripheral blood T-cell repertoires. MIGEC handled demultiplexing of the reads and grouping by UMI, while MiTCR was used to assemble and quantify clonotypes. Only TCR cDNA sequences supported by at least two reads were kept to exclude erroneous sequences. The tcR package was used for downstream repertoire analysis, and clonotypes were matched across fractions by CDR3 nucleotide sequence plus V segment. VDJmatch was used to annotate antigen specificity against VDJdb, with one amino acid substitution in CDR3 allowed.

The sequenced sample consisted of PBMCs. The V and J genes are TRBV9 and TRBJ1-1; the D gene is perhaps TRBD1, on 5 matching bases. The TCR was taken from a woman aged 18-29 years in good health. The DNA is as follows: TGTGCCAGCAGTCGTCTCCAGGGCGCTGAAGCTTTCTTT. It translates as CASSRLQGAEAFF.